This T cell receptor beta chain comes out of a study of T cells in Graves' hyperthyroidism and ophthalmopathy. Study-level results: Ophthalmopathy was separated from stable hyperthyroidism by a 13 V-J model.

The CDR3 extends over 14 amino acids. V lost 5 bases, J lost 4 bases, and 5 bases stayed unmatched. Germline V gene sequence: CDR1 DFQATT, CDR2 SNEGSKA (reference sequence). This clonotype has just a few counts. Its target is not known. RNA transcripts yielded amplified TCR beta CDR3 regions. During a first-round RT-PCR of the TCR CDR3, the HTBI primer set was used. Using its own MiXCR run on the multiplex PCR reads, TCRdb lists one record per CDR3 protein. This repertoire shows approximately 700,000 distinct CDR3 sequences, about 16% found once; its top ten account for approximately 8.4%. Clinical symptoms, serum thyroxine and TRAb, thyroid ultrasound and orbital computed tomography together formed the diagnostic basis.

The source of this sequence is a man aged 18-30 years with Graves' hyperthyroidism. The specimen sequenced was blood. The J gene is TRBJ2-1, the V gene TRBV20-1; the match to TRBD2 covers 10 bases. This chain's CDR3 is CSALAGGVYNEQFF. CDR3 DNA sequence: TGCAGTGCTTTAGCGGGGGGAGTTTACAATGAGCAGTTCTTC.